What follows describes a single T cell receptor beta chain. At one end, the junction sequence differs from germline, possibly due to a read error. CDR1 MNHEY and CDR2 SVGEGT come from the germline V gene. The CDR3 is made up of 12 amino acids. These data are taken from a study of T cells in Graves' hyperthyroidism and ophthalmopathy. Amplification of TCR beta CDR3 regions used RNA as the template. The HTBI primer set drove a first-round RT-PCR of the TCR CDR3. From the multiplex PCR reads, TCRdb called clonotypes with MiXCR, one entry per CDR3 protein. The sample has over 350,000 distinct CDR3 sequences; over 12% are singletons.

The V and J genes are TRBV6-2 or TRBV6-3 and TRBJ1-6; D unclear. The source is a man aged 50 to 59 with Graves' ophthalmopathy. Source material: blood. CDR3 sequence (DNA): TGTGCCAGCAGCGCCCAGACTTCACACCTCCACTTT. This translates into CASSAQTSHLHF.